This T cell receptor (beta chain) originates from a study of blood T cell repertoires in COVID-19. On the study more broadly: The United States, Italy and Spain were the sources of the acute and convalescent COVID-19 samples.

The V gene's germline CDR1 is MNHEY and CDR2 SVGAGI. Trimming stripped 4 bases from V and 5 bases from J, with 12 bases between. The CDR3 sequence is 14 residues long. Here immunoSEQ multiplex PCR was the method, and the copy in TCRdb shows in-frame clones only, minus some. This sample has roughly 150,000 clones, with more than 70% found just once. V is TRBV6-5 and J is TRBJ2-1; the D gene is possibly TRBD2 (5 bases). The material sequenced was peripheral blood. The TCR was taken from a man aged 50 to 59 who had recovered from COVID-19. In DNA form, the CDR3 reads TGTGCCAGCAGTTCCATTAGCGTAGACAATGAGCAGTTCTTC. This sequence encodes CASSSISVDNEQFF.